What follows is one T cell receptor beta chain and its context. Its target is unknown. Assay: immunoSEQ multiplex PCR; the TCRdb copy retains only in-frame clones and omits some. The table shows about 52,000 clones, with over 75% occurring only once. The sample comes from a study of PD-L1 blockade in urothelial cancer. Study-wide results and limits: By 3 weeks, tumor-associated blood clones had expanded more in durable-benefit patients.

This CDR3 has 15 residues. The junction had 6 bases not matched to a gene; V was cut back by 1 base and J by 4 bases. The germline V gene has CDR1 SEHNR and CDR2 FQNEAQ (reference sequence). This sample comprised PBMCs, obtained around atezolizumab (anti-PD-L1) treatment. The chain couples TRBV7-9 to TRBJ1-2, with 7 bases lining up with TRBD1. The receptor's source is a middle-aged man with urothelial cancer. Written as DNA, the CDR3 is TGTGCCAGCAGCTTAGTAACAGGGGCCCCCTATGGCTACACCTTC. Translation gives CASSLVTGAPYGYTF. The full variable domain, rest sourced from reference TRBV7-9 and TRBJ1-2, is DTGVSQNPRHKITKRGQNVTFRCDPISEHNRLYWYRQTLGQGPEFLTYFQNEAQLEKSRLLSDRFSAERPKGSFSTLEIQRTEQGDSAMYLCASSLVTGAPYGYTFGSGTRLTVV.